The 8 T cell receptor beta chains reported below all come from one sample, sequenced in a study of radiation and T cells in renal cell carcinoma. Time point here: blood 2 weeks post-SBRT. Treatment: 15 Gy SBRT to primary tumor, nephrectomy 4 weeks later. The protocol was immunoSEQ multiplex PCR, while the TCRdb copy is restricted to in-frame clones and leaves out a portion. Here the sample spans tens of thousands of clones, around 78% being singletons. Sequencing was performed on blood, taken from a patient whose treatment included radiotherapy and nephrectomy. These receptors were collected from a man between 60 and 75 years old with renal cell carcinoma.

In DNA form, the CDR3 reads TGTGCCAGCAGCTCCGAATTTTATACAGGGGGCGGTCAGCCCCAGCATTTT. Its translation: CASSSEFYTGGGQPQHF. The V gene is TRBV7-2, the J gene TRBJ1-5; 9 nucleotides align to TRBD1. Germline assignment: CDR1 SGHTA and CDR2 FQGNSA. Unmatched junction bases numbered 13, after V lost 4 bases and J lost 6 bases. CDR3 length: 17 amino acids. The full variable domain, its missing parts supplied by reference TRBV7-2 and TRBJ1-5, is GAGVSQSPSNKVTEKGKDVELRCDPISGHTALYWYRQSLGQGLEFLIYFQGNSAPDKSGLPSDRFSAERTGGSVSTLTIQRTQQEDSAVYLCASSSEFYTGGGQPQHFGDGTRLSIL.

As DNA, the CDR3 is TGTGCCAGCAGTCAGGAATCCATGAACACTGAAGCTTTCTTT. Its protein is CASSQESMNTEAFF. The rearrangement links TRBV6-4 to TRBJ1-1; unclear D gene. The V end lost 5 bases, the J end lost 0 bases, and 10 bases lay between the germline ends. The CDR3 is 14 amino acids. The germline V gene has CDR1 MRHNA and CDR2 SNTAGT.

The V call is TRBV6-6, the J call TRBJ2-1; 8 bases are shared with TRBD1. Germline values: CDR1 MNHNY, CDR2 SVGAGI (reference sequence). The V gene end was trimmed by 8 bases and the J gene end by 1 base; junction bases not matched to a gene: 4. This CDR3 is 14 amino acids long. In nucleotides, the CDR3 is TGTGCCAGCCTCCAGGGGGCATCCTACAATGAGCAGTTCTTC. Its translation: CASLQGASYNEQFF.

V and J are TRBV10-3 and TRBJ1-2; 8 bases map to TRBD1. The CDR3 consists of 16 residues. Germline lookup yields CDR1 ENHRY and CDR2 SYGVKD. The J segment lost 4 bases and the V segment lost 2 bases, leaving 9 bases of the junction unmatched. The DNA for the CDR3 is TGTGCCATCAGTGAGCGGACAGGGAGAAATAGCTATGGCTACACCTTC. Its protein product is CAISERTGRNSYGYTF.

This clone turned up a few times. This chain connects TRBV5-1 to TRBJ2-3, with D possibly being TRBD2 (5 bases). The CDR3 spans 15 residues. Germline assignment: CDR1 SGHRS and CDR2 YFSETQ. V was clipped by 0 bases and J by 5 bases, with 13 bases between them. Here the CDR3 reads CASSLVTGLEDTQYF. Here the CDR3 DNA reads TGCGCCAGCAGCTTGGTCACGGGGTTGGAAGATACGCAGTATTTT.

V is TRBV27 and J is TRBJ1-2; 9 bases line up with TRBD1. Germline V gene lookup returns CDR1 MNHEY and CDR2 SMNVEV (reference sequence). This CDR3 is built from 13 residues. With V trimmed by 3 bases and J by 4 bases, 0 bases remained unmatched. CDR3 sequence: CASSLTGGYGYTF. Written as DNA, the CDR3 is TGTGCCAGCAGTTTGACAGGGGGCTATGGCTACACCTTC.

The chain links TRBV11-3 to TRBJ2-7; 7 nucleotides line up with TRBD1. The length of the CDR3 is 15 residues. V shed 3 bases and J 5 bases; nucleotides not matched to a gene: 10. Germline V lookup: CDR1 SGHNT, CDR2 YENEEA. CDR3 DNA sequence: TGTGCCAGCAGCTTGCGAGCGACAGGGTACGACGAGCAGTACTTC. Residues: CASSLRATGYDEQYF. The full variable domain, rest sourced from reference TRBV11-3 and TRBJ2-7, is EAGVVQSPRYKIIEKKQPVAFWCNPISGHNTLYWYLQNLGQGPELLIRYENEEAVDDSQLPKDRFSAERLKGVDSTLKIQPAELGDSAVYLCASSLRATGYDEQYFGPGTRLTVT.

The V gene is TRBV11-3, the J gene TRBJ2-3; D is tentatively TRBD1 or TRBD2 (5 bases each). CDR3 size: 14 residues. Looked up from germline, CDR1 is SGHNT and CDR2 is YENEEA. Trimming cost V 5 bases and J 2 bases, with 11 bases left between them. The CDR3 spells CASSMGTLTDTQYF. The CDR3 DNA reads as TGTGCCAGCAGCATGGGGACCCTCACAGATACGCAGTATTTT.